The source of this T cell receptor beta chain is a study of T cell responses to AZD1222 COVID-19 vaccine. Study-wide results and limits: The donors showed a predominance of white British ancestry and of females, with possible underestimation of clonal diversity. Just five to seven people given AZD1222 tested seropositive at baseline. Across spike, vaccine-associated CD4 TCRs were found, dominant at 160-218 and 743-854. Repertoire sampling was restricted to post-peak T cell response timepoints.

The table came from immunoSEQ multiplex PCR; TCRdb's copy has only in-frame clones and leaves some out. This sample has 100,000 to 150,000 clones; about 92% occur once, and the top ten carry nearly 4.5%. Unmatched junction bases numbered 9, after V lost 5 bases and J lost 7 bases. This CDR3 has 16 amino acids. Germline V gene data show CDR1 as LGHDT and CDR2 as YNNKEL (reference sequence). Details on this clone: Its antigen is still unknown.

The V and J genes are TRBV3-1 (or the pseudogene TRBV3-2) and TRBJ2-2; 11 bases are a match to TRBD2. Sequenced here: peripheral blood, sampled on day 0 of MenACWY control vaccination. The clonotype was recovered from an adult in good health. The CDR3 DNA is TGTGCCAGCAGCTCGAGGGGACTAGCGGTCGGCGGGGAGCTGTTTTTT. It yields the protein CASSSRGLAVGGELFF.